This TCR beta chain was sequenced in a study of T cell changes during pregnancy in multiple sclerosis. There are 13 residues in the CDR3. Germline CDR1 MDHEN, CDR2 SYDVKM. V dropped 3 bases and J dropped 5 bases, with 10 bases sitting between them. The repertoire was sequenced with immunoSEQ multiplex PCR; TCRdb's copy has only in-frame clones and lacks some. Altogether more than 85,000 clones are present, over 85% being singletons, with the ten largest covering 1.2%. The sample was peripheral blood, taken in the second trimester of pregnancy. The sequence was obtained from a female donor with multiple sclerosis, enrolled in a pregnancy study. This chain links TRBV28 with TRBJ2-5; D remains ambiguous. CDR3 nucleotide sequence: TGTGCCAGCAGTTTCTCGATCCGGGAGACCCAGTACTTC. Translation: CASSFSIRETQYF.